The 9 T cell receptor beta chains given below trace back to one sample, sequenced in a study of early T cells in non-severe SARS-CoV-2 infection (dated by TCRdb to the early 2020s). To prepare the library, 5' RACE was applied. TCRdb records NextSeq 500 as the sequencer. TCRdb reran the public reads through fastp at Q25 and MiXCR, keeping productive beta chains. Every CDR3 protein is listed once, alongside the most common genes and DNA of its rows. This sample lists about 67,000 distinct CDR3 sequences; about 9.1% were detected once. The biggest ten clones account for 15% to 17% of the sample. Here the sequenced sample was whole blood, taken at baseline. These receptors were collected from an adult who was a healthcare worker with PCR-confirmed SARS-CoV-2 infection or an uninfected control (not recorded which).

This clonotype was recorded many times. This rearrangement joins TRBV6-2 or TRBV6-3 to TRBJ1-2; D ambiguous. Germline lookup yields CDR1 MNHEY and CDR2 SVGEGT. CDR3 length equals 14 residues. The germline V and J ends were trimmed by 2 bases and 2 bases, with 9 bases remaining between them. In nucleotides, the CDR3 is TGTGCCAGCAGTTACGAACGAGGAAACTATGGCTACACCTTC. Its translation: CASSYERGNYGYTF.

This clonotype was seen a handful of times. This rearrangement joins TRBV7-2 to TRBJ1-5; D is unclear. The CDR3 contains 14 residues. The germline V gene has CDR1 SGHTA and CDR2 FQGNSA. Trimming took off 2 bases at V and 3 bases at J, with 8 bases between the two ends. CDR3 nucleotides: TGTGCCAGCAGCTTATCTGATCACAATCAGCCCCAGCATTTT. Its protein is CASSLSDHNQPQHF.

This clonotype was detected ten times or more. The chain combines TRBV4-2 with TRBJ2-7; 9 nucleotides line up with TRBD1. The CDR3 length is 18 residues. The germline V gene encodes CDR1 LGHNA and CDR2 YNFKEQ. Trimming removed 1 base from V and 1 base from J; junction bases left unmatched: 11. The CDR3, as DNA: TGTGCCAGCAGCCAAGTCTCCCCCGGGACAGGGACATCCTACGAGCAGTACTTC. Encoded protein: CASSQVSPGTGTSYEQYF.

This clonotype was found many times. The chain carries TRBV6-1 and TRBJ2-1; D is possibly TRBD2 (6 bases). V lost 3 bases to trimming and J lost 6 bases, with 15 bases between them. The germline V gene encodes CDR1 MNHNS and CDR2 SASEGT. The CDR3 totals 15 residues. CDR3 loop: CASSETGLPPNEQFF. In nucleotides, the CDR3 is TGTGCCAGCAGTGAGACGGGACTCCCCCCCAATGAGCAGTTCTTC.

This clonotype turned up a few times. The chain carries TRBV7-6 and TRBJ2-5, with 9 bases matching TRBD2. The germline V gene has CDR1 SGHVS and CDR2 FNYEAQ. Trimming cost V 1 base and J 2 bases; bases outside gene matches: 5. This CDR3 spans 16 amino acids. The CDR3 sequence is CASSLVLAGSQETQYF. CDR3 coding DNA: TGTGCCAGCAGCTTAGTTCTAGCGGGATCACAAGAGACCCAGTACTTC. Filled out from reference TRBV7-6 and TRBJ2-5, the complete variable domain reads GAGVSQSPRYKVTKRGQDVALRCDPISGHVSLYWYRQALGQGPEFLTYFNYEAQQDKSGLPNDRFSAERPEGSISTLTIQRTEQRDSAMYRCASSLVLAGSQETQYFGPGTRLLVL.

Many counts were recorded for this clonotype. V is TRBV12-3 or TRBV12-4 and J is TRBJ2-7; 12 positions agree with TRBD2. The CDR3 is 14 residues long. Trimming cost V 7 bases and J 2 bases; bases outside gene matches: 3. In nucleotides, the CDR3 is TGTGCCAGCAACCTAGCGGGAGGGCCCTACGAGCAGTACTTC. This encodes CASNLAGGPYEQYF.

This clonotype was found a few times. This chain joins TRBV7-8 and TRBJ2-5; D may match TRBD1 or TRBD2 (5 bases each). Per the germline V gene, CDR1 is SGHVS and CDR2 is FQNEAQ. The CDR3 spans 13 residues. The V end was cut by 6 bases, the J end by 5 bases, with 13 bases between. The CDR3 DNA follows: TGTGCCAGCAGTCGAGGGGATTCGGAGACCCAGTACTTC. As protein: CASSRGDSETQYF.

This clonotype was seen only a few times. The CDR3 sequence is CASSLASGDEQFF. The CDR3 bases are TGTGCCAGCAGTCTAGCGTCGGGCGATGAGCAGTTCTTC. V gene TRBV28 combines with J gene TRBJ2-1; D perhaps matches TRBD2 (6 bases). Trimming shortened V by 5 bases and J by 8 bases, and 13 bases separated the two germline ends. The germline CDR1 and CDR2 sequences are MDHEN and SYDVKM. The CDR3 spans 13 residues.

V usage is TRBV6-5 and J usage is TRBJ2-7, with D possibly matching TRBD2 (6 bases). Germline assignment: CDR1 MNHEY and CDR2 SVGAGI. The CDR3 loop spans 12 amino acids. Trimming stripped 5 bases from V and 6 bases from J, with 11 bases between. The CDR3 is CASSRESGEQYF. In DNA form, the CDR3 reads TGTGCCAGCAGTCGGGAGTCCGGCGAGCAGTACTTC.